This T cell receptor beta chain was observed in a study of cytomegalovirus exposure and HLA in healthy donors. Study information: A data release that came early held approximately 85 million unique TCRs from HLA-typed donors.

Study findings and constraints: Despite most TCR sequences being rare, some public TCRs occurred in many donors. Per a later analysis, 15,000 to 20,000 TCR beta sequences showed association with HLA alleles at 0.05 false discovery rate.

With regard to this clone: Antigen specificity is unknown.

Both 60 Vbeta primers and 13 Jbeta primers went into the PCR. Profiling relied on immunoSEQ multiplex PCR, and the TCRdb table lists in-frame clones only, not all of them. The sample records 200,000 or so clones, 78% being singletons. In germline, CDR1 is SNHLY, CDR2 FYNNEI. V lost 8 bases to trimming and J lost 3 bases, with 17 bases between them. The CDR3 has 15 amino acids. This receptor was taken from a young woman in good health and CMV-seropositive. The chain has TRBV2 and TRBJ1-5; D gene ambiguous. Sequences were obtained from PBMCs. Here the CDR3 reads CASQFHGTNNQPQHF. CDR3 sequence (DNA): TGTGCCAGCCAATTCCACGGAACTAACAATCAGCCCCAGCATTTT.